This is a list of T cell receptor beta chains from one sample in a study of T-cell memory formation after mild COVID-19. TCRdb recomputed calls from the 5' RACE reads with MiXCR, one row per CDR3 protein. The table records 150,000 to 200,000 distinct CDR3 sequences, about a third of them present only once. The material sequenced was PBMCs or a T cell subset sorted from them (not recorded which). These receptor sequences come from an adult woman who had mild COVID-19 (a few samples of this study predate the infection). Cell type and time point are not known. CDR3s include the opening cysteine and the closing phenylalanine or tryptophan. A D gene is named only where the DNA matches it firmly. Not all rows give a size; the values are once, few, many and, for expanded clones, a class.

size: few
length: 14
V: TRBV30
D: -
J: TRBJ2-7
DNA: TGTGCCTGGAGTAGGGCGGGACCCTCTTACGAGCAGTACTTC
CDR3: CAWSRAGPSYEQYF

size: -
length: 12
V: TRBV30
D: -
J: TRBJ1-4
DNA: TGTGCCTGGAGTATTAATACTGAAAAACTGTTTTTT
CDR3: CAWSINTEKLFF

size: few
length: 13
V: TRBV10-3
D: TRBD2
J: TRBJ2-3
DNA: TGTGCTGGGGCGGGAGCCGGCACAGATACGCAGTATTTT
CDR3: CAGAGAGTDTQYF

size: -
length: 16
V: TRBV4-1
D: -
J: TRBJ2-7
DNA: TGCGCCAGCAGCCAAGACGACAGGAGTGCCTCCTACGAGCAGTACTTC
CDR3: CASSQDDRSASYEQYF

size: -
length: 14
V: TRBV5-1
D: TRBD1
J: TRBJ2-1
DNA: TGCGCCAGCAGCGGGGGACAGGGGTACAATGAGCAGTTCTTC
CDR3: CASSGGQGYNEQFF

size: few
length: 12
V: TRBV6-2/TRBV6-3
D: -
J: TRBJ2-7
DNA: TGTGCCAGCAGGACCGCTCCCTACGAGCAGTACTTC
CDR3: CASRTAPYEQYF

size: few
length: 20
V: TRBV28
D: TRBD2
J: TRBJ2-3
DNA: TGTGCCAGCAGTCCGTGGACTAGCGGGAGTGGGGGGGGATGGACAGATACGCAGTATTTT
CDR3: CASSPWTSGSGGGWTDTQYF

size: -
length: 14
V: TRBV24-1
D: -
J: TRBJ2-1
DNA: TGTGCCACCAGTTTGGGAAGCTCCTACAATGAGCAGTTCTTC
CDR3: CATSLGSSYNEQFF

size: few
length: 13
V: TRBV29-1
D: -
J: TRBJ1-6
DNA: TGCAGCGTTCTGGACGGTCGAAATTCACCCCTCCACTTT
CDR3: CSVLDGRNSPLHF

size: -
length: 19
V: TRBV11-2
D: TRBD2
J: TRBJ2-1
DNA: TGTGCCAGCACCTTCGTTATCGCAAGCGGGAGAGTCCTTTTGAGTGAGCAGTTCTTC
CDR3: CASTFVIASGRVLLSEQFF

size: -
length: 16
V: TRBV5-5
D: -
J: TRBJ1-1
DNA: TGTGCCAGCAGCCCATTTCCGACAGCACCTTACACTGAAGCTTTCTTT
CDR3: CASSPFPTAPYTEAFF

size: few
length: 13
V: TRBV6-1
D: -
J: TRBJ2-1
DNA: TGTGCCAGCAGCGGACGTATCTACAATGAGCAGTTCTTC
CDR3: CASSGRIYNEQFF

size: -
length: 15
V: TRBV7-2
D: TRBD2
J: TRBJ2-2
DNA: TGTGCCAGCAGCTTTCCTAGCGGGGGAACCGGGGAGCTGTTTTTT
CDR3: CASSFPSGGTGELFF

size: -
length: 15
V: TRBV6-5
D: -
J: TRBJ2-1
DNA: TGTGCCAGCAGTTACGTGGGAGTTCGGCACAATGAGCAGTTCTTC
CDR3: CASSYVGVRHNEQFF

size: -
length: 14
V: TRBV29-1
D: TRBD1
J: TRBJ2-7
DNA: TGCAGCGTGGGGGGACAGGGGGAGATCTACGAGCAGTACTTC
CDR3: CSVGGQGEIYEQYF

size: -
length: 15
V: TRBV15
D: -
J: TRBJ2-1
DNA: TGTGCCACCAGCAGAGCAGCTAGCAGATACAATGAGCAGTTCTTC
CDR3: CATSRAASRYNEQFF

size: -
length: 15
V: TRBV15
D: -
J: TRBJ2-5
DNA: TGTGCCACCAGCAGAGACAGGACACCCTCGGAGACCCAGTACTTC
CDR3: CATSRDRTPSETQYF

size: few
length: 13
V: TRBV2
D: -
J: TRBJ2-1
DNA: TGTGCCAGCAGCCTGGAGGGATACAATGAGCAGTTCTTC
CDR3: CASSLEGYNEQFF

size: -
length: 15
V: TRBV3-1
D: -
J: TRBJ1-3
DNA: TGTGCCAGCAGCCCACAAGGGATACCTGGAAACACCATATATTTT
CDR3: CASSPQGIPGNTIYF

size: -
length: 13
V: TRBV6-1
D: -
J: TRBJ2-5
DNA: TGTGCCAGCATGCTGGGGTCCCAAGAGACCCAGTACTTC
CDR3: CASMLGSQETQYF

size: -
length: 12
V: TRBV7-2
D: -
J: TRBJ1-1
DNA: TGTGCCAGCAGCAATACGAGGGCTGAAGCTTTCTTT
CDR3: CASSNTRAEAFF

size: -
length: 14
V: TRBV20-1
D: TRBD2
J: TRBJ2-2
DNA: TGCAGTGCTGCGAGCGGGGCGAACACCGGGGAGCTGTTTTTT
CDR3: CSAASGANTGELFF

size: -
length: 15
V: TRBV7-2
D: TRBD2
J: TRBJ2-7
DNA: TGTGCCAGCAGCTTAGACCTAGCGGGAGGGCCGGTGCAGTACTTC
CDR3: CASSLDLAGGPVQYF

size: -
length: 18
V: TRBV6-5
D: -
J: TRBJ1-2
DNA: TGTGCCAGCAGTTACTCGGGGGCGCGGGGGCCTCGTCGGCGTGGCTACACCTTC
CDR3: CASSYSGARGPRRRGYTF

size: -
length: 16
V: TRBV9
D: TRBD2
J: TRBJ2-3
DNA: TGTGCCAGCAGCGTAGTAGGCGGGAGCAGCACAGATACGCAGTATTTT
CDR3: CASSVVGGSSTDTQYF

size: -
length: 13
V: TRBV7-9
D: -
J: TRBJ2-1
DNA: TGTGCCAGCAGCTTAGGGGGAATGGATGAGCAGTTCTTC
CDR3: CASSLGGMDEQFF

size: few
length: 14
V: TRBV7-9
D: -
J: TRBJ1-1
DNA: TGTGCCAGCAGCTTGGGCAGGGTAGGGACTGAAGCTTTCTTT
CDR3: CASSLGRVGTEAFF

size: -
length: 12
V: TRBV5-1
D: -
J: TRBJ2-5
DNA: TGCGCCAGCAGCCTTCGACAAGAGACCCAGTACTTC
CDR3: CASSLRQETQYF

size: few
length: 16
V: TRBV4-1
D: TRBD1
J: TRBJ1-1
DNA: TGCGCCAGCAGCCCCGGACAGGATGGTATGAACACTGAAGCTTTCTTT
CDR3: CASSPGQDGMNTEAFF

size: -
length: 15
V: TRBV18
D: TRBD2
J: TRBJ2-7
DNA: TGTGCCAGCTCGGGTTTAGCGGGGGGTCTCGACGAGCAGTACTTC
CDR3: CASSGLAGGLDEQYF

size: few
length: 13
V: TRBV10-3
D: -
J: TRBJ2-1
DNA: TGTGCCATCAGACAGGAGTCCTACAATGAGCAGTTCTTC
CDR3: CAIRQESYNEQFF

size: many
length: 14
V: TRBV9
D: TRBD1
J: TRBJ2-7
DNA: TGTGCCAGCAATAGCGGACAGGGGTCATACGAGCAGTACTTC
CDR3: CASNSGQGSYEQYF

size: -
length: 12
V: TRBV5-1
D: -
J: TRBJ2-7
DNA: TGCGCCAGCAGCTTGAAAGGCTACGAGCAGTACTTC
CDR3: CASSLKGYEQYF

size: -
length: 15
V: TRBV7-8
D: -
J: TRBJ2-4
DNA: TGTGCCAGCAGCACAACGACATTAGCCAAAAACATTCAGTACTTC
CDR3: CASSTTTLAKNIQYF

size: -
length: 14
V: TRBV18
D: -
J: TRBJ2-7
DNA: TGTGCCAGCTCTCGCACCGGGACACCATACGAGCAGTGCTTC
CDR3: CASSRTGTPYEQCF

size: few
length: 16
V: TRBV12-3/TRBV12-4
D: -
J: TRBJ2-5
DNA: TGTGCCAGCACCTATGGCGGGGTTTACGACCGAGGGACCCAGTACTTC
CDR3: CASTYGGVYDRGTQYF

size: few
length: 16
V: TRBV7-8
D: TRBD1
J: TRBJ2-3
DNA: TGTGCCAGCAGCATTGGGACAGGGGATTACACAGATACGCAGTATTTT
CDR3: CASSIGTGDYTDTQYF

size: -
length: 15
V: TRBV5-1
D: -
J: TRBJ2-3
DNA: TGCGCCAGCAGCTTGTCGGGGCAGCGCACAGATACGCAGTATTTT
CDR3: CASSLSGQRTDTQYF

size: few
length: 13
V: TRBV18
D: -
J: TRBJ1-1
DNA: TGTGCCAGCTCATGGGGACGGCCCACTGAAGCTTTCTTT
CDR3: CASSWGRPTEAFF